This TCR beta chain was observed in a study of Ad26.COV2.S vaccination and SARS-CoV-2 variants. Study details: Ad26.COV2.S was injected intramuscularly once or twice, 56 days apart.

Clones were read by immunoSEQ multiplex PCR, and TCRdb kept only the in-frame ones, dropping some. Found here are 300,000 to 350,000 clones, 65% to 90% of them singletons; the top ten hold roughly 10%. The CDR3 spans 18 residues. V lost 0 bases to trimming and J lost 4 bases; unmatched junction nucleotides: 12. Treatment described: roughly 20 received Ad26.COV2.S at low or high dose, single or two shots; about 5 received placebo; per-sample allocation not given. Samples were taken on day 63 after the first vaccine or placebo injection. This receptor was taken from a person aged 18-60 years who received the Ad26.COV2.S COVID-19 vaccine or a placebo. V is TRBV5-3 and J is TRBJ2-5, with 10 bases fitting TRBD2. TRBV5-3 is noted as an ORF with a role that remains uncertain. The specimen was peripheral blood, collected in a trial of Ad26.COV2.S vaccine versus placebo. This CDR3 reads CARSLGEASGRKGETQYF. CDR3 bases: TGTGCCAGAAGCTTGGGGGAGGCTAGCGGGAGAAAAGGAGAGACCCAGTACTTC.